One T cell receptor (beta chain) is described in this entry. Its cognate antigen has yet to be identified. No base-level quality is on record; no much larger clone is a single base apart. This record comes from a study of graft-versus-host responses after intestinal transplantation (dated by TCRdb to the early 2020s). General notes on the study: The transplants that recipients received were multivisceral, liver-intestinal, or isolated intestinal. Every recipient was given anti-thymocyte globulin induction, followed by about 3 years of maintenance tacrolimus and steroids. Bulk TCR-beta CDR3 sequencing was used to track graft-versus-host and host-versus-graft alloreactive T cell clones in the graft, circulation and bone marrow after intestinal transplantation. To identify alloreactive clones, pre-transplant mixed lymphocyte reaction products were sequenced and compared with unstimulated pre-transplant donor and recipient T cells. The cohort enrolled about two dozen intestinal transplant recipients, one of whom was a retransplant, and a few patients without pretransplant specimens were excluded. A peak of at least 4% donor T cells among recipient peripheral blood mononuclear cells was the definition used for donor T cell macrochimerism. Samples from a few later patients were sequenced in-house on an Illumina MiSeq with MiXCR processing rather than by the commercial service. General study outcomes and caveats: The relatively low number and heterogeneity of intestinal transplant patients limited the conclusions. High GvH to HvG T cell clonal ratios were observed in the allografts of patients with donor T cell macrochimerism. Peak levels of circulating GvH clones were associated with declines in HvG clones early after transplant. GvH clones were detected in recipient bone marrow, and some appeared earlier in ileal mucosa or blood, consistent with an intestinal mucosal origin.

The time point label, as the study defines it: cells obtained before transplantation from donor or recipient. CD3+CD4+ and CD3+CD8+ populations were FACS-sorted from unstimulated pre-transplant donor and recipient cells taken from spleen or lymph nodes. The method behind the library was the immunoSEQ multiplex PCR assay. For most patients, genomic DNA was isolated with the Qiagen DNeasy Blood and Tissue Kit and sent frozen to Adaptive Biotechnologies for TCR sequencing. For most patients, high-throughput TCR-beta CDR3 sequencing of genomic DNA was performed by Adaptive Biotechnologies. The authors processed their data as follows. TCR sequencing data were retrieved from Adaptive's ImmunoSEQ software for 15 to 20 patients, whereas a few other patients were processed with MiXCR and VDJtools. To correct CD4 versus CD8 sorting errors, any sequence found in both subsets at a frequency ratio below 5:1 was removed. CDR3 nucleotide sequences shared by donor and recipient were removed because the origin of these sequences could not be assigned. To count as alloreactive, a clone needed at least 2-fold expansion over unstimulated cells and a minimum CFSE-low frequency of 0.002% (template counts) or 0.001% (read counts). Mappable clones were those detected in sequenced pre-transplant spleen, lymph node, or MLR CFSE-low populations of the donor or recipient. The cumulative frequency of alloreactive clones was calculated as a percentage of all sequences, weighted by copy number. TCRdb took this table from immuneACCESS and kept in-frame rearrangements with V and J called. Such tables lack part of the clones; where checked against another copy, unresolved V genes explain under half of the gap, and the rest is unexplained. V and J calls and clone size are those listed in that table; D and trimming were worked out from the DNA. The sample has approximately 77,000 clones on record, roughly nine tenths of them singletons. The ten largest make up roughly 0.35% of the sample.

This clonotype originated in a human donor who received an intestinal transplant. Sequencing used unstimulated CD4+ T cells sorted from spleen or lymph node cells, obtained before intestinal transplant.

DNA sequence: TGCAGCGTTGATTGGACAGGGAGTCCGGGTGGCTACACCTTC. This gives the protein CSVDWTGSPGGYTF. The V gene is TRBV29-1 and the J gene is TRBJ1-2, with 8 bases matching TRBD1. The CDR3 starts with the cysteine, ends with the phenylalanine, and has 14 residues. The DNA shown is the 42-base CDR3, in frame from base 1. Taken from the germline V gene, the CDR1 and CDR2 loops are SQVTM and ANQGSEA. Clipping removes 3 bases from V and 7 bases from J, with 10 as the unmatched junction base count.